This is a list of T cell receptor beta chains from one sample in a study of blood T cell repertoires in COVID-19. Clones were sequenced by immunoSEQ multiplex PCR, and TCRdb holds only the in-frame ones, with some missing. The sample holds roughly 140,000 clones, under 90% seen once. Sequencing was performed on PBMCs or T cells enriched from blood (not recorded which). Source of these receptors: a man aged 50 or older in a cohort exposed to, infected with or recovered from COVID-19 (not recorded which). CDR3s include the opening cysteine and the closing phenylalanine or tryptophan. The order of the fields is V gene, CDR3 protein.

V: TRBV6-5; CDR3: CASSYDQGTYNEQFF
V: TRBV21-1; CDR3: CASKTGGLANF
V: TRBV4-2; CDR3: CASSQDYGDLELFF
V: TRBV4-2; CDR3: CASSPGTENSPLHF
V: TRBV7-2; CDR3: CASSAAGALRWGELFF
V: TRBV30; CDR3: CAWSGYRAGYGYTF
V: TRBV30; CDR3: CAWIRVQGYEQYF
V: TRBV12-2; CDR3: CAKRGARVLKGNTIYF
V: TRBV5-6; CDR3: CASSHDRGTNYEQYF
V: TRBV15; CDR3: CATSRGDRGLNTIYF
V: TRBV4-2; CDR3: CASSHKSGSDTDTQYF
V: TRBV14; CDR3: CASSQGLPETQYF
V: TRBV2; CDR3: CASNFRENTEAFF